Listed here are 12 T cell receptor beta chains from one sample, sequenced in a study of T cells in Graves' hyperthyroidism and ophthalmopathy. Regions amplified from RNA transcripts were the TCR beta CDR3 regions. Researchers ran a first-round RT-PCR on the TCR CDR3 using the HTBI primer set. Using its own MiXCR run on the multiplex PCR reads, TCRdb lists one record per CDR3 protein. The sample records some 510,000 distinct CDR3 sequences, roughly 46% being singletons. The sequenced sample consisted of peripheral blood or thyroid tissue (not recorded which). Receptor source: a woman aged 18-35 years with Graves' hyperthyroidism.

The chain is built from TRBV19 and TRBJ2-2; no reliable D call. In germline, CDR1 is LNHDA, CDR2 SQIVND (reference sequence). Trimming removed 3 bases at V and 7 bases at J, with 9 bases between. This CDR3 spans 13 amino acids. CDR3 region: CASSISTHGELFF. The CDR3 bases are TGTGCCAGTAGTATTAGTACCCACGGGGAGCTGTTTTTT.

CDR3 nucleotide sequence: TGCAGTGCTAGAGATTTTAAAGGGGGTACTGGAAACACCATATATTTT. This codes for CSARDFKGGTGNTIYF. The chain couples TRBV20-1 to TRBJ1-3; a possible D gene is TRBD1 (6 bases). In germline, CDR1 is DFQATT, CDR2 SNEGSKA (reference sequence). The CDR3 sequence is 16 residues long. V dropped 0 bases and J dropped 2 bases, with 14 bases sitting between them.

In this sample, this clonotype turned up once. The V and J genes are TRBV2 and TRBJ1-1, with D maybe TRBD1 (6 bases). Trimming took 5 bases from V and 4 from J, leaving 14 bases between them. CDR1 and CDR2 (germline): SNHLY, FYNNEI. This CDR3 has 14 residues. The CDR3 reads CASSNRDRITEAFF. The CDR3 nucleotides read TGTGCCAGCAGTAACAGGGATAGGATCACTGAAGCTTTCTTT.

This clonotype occurred a few times. The chain recombines TRBV7-3 with TRBJ2-7, with TRBD1 identical over 9 bases. Germline V lookup: CDR1 SGHTA, CDR2 FQGTGA. There are 16 residues in the CDR3. Losses at the gene ends were 5 bases for V and 2 bases for J; bases not matched to a gene: 10. CDR3 sequence: CASSRGRDREPYEQYF. The CDR3 DNA follows: TGTGCCAGCAGCCGCGGGCGGGACAGGGAGCCCTACGAGCAGTACTTC.

The chain is built from TRBV10-3 and TRBJ2-7; D uncertain. The CDR3 is 12 amino acids. Between the trimmed V and J ends, which lost 0 bases and 3 bases, there was a span of 3 bases. Germline lookup yields CDR1 ENHRY and CDR2 SYGVKD. CDR3 nucleotides: TGTGCCATCAGTGAGTCCTTCTACGAGCAGTACTTC. Translation: CAISESFYEQYF.

V usage is TRBV25-1 and J usage is TRBJ1-1; D is unresolved. The germline V gene has CDR1 MGHDK and CDR2 SYGVNS. The CDR3 has 15 amino acids. V was pared by 6 bases and J by 0 bases, with 14 bases between. The CDR3 region has the DNA TGTGCCAGCAGCCAAGTCGGTTCAGTGAACACTGAAGCTTTCTTT. Translating gives CASSQVGSVNTEAFF.

This clonotype was found many times. The CDR3, as DNA: TGTGCCACCAGCACTGATATGGAGACCCAGTACTTC. Translated, it gives CATSTDMETQYF. The rearrangement uses TRBV15 and TRBJ2-5; D unclear. The CDR3 consists of 12 residues. The V gene's germline CDR1 is LNHNV and CDR2 YYDKDF (reference sequence). V was shortened by 4 bases and J by 5 bases, with 8 bases between the two germline ends.

The table lists this clonotype with many counts. The chain carries TRBV7-8 and TRBJ2-7, with D uncertain. This CDR3 contains 15 residues. Trimming removed 1 base from V and 2 bases from J, with 12 bases in between. CDR1 and CDR2 (germline): SGHVS, FQNEAQ. CDR3 loop: CASSLVDGEAYEQYF. The CDR3 coding sequence is TGTGCCAGCAGCTTAGTCGACGGTGAGGCCTACGAGCAGTACTTC.

With respect to this clonotype: A much larger clonotype is one base distant, so this may be a read error. The chain is built from TRBV2 and TRBJ1-4, with 7 bases fitting TRBD1. The CDR3 is 13 amino acids. Per germline, CDR1 SNHLY and CDR2 FYNNEI. The CDR3 loop reads CTSYRGGDEKLFF. CDR3 in DNA: TGTACCAGCTACAGGGGAGGAGATGAAAAACTGTTTTTT.

The rearrangement joins TRBV7-8 to TRBJ1-5, with D possibly matching TRBD1 (6 bases). Per the germline V gene, CDR1 is SGHVS and CDR2 is FQNEAQ. The V gene lost 5 bases and the J gene lost 7 bases, with 12 bases spanning the gap. The CDR3 runs to 13 residues. This CDR3 is CASSIQGGQPQHF. CDR3 DNA sequence: TGTGCCAGCAGCATACAGGGAGGCCAGCCCCAGCATTTT.

Comment on this clonotype: At one boundary the junction diverges from the germline segment, which might be a read error. This chain uses TRBV7-2 with TRBJ2-7; no definite D call. The germline gives CDR1 SGHTA, CDR2 FQGNSA. The CDR3 extends over 11 amino acids. The CDR3 spells CASSLVGNFHF. The CDR3 region has the DNA TGTGCCAGCAGCTTAGTTGGTAACTTCCACTTC.

This clonotype has more than one count but fewer than ten. V usage is TRBV6-1 and J usage is TRBJ2-5; 7 bases match TRBD1. CDR1 MNHNS and CDR2 SASEGT come from the germline V gene. The V and J ends lost 3 bases and 3 bases, in that order; junction bases with no gene match: 4. The CDR3 loop spans 14 amino acids. The CDR3 nucleotides read TGTGCCAGCAGTGATCACAGGGGAAAAGAGACCCAGTACTTC. Its protein is CASSDHRGKETQYF.